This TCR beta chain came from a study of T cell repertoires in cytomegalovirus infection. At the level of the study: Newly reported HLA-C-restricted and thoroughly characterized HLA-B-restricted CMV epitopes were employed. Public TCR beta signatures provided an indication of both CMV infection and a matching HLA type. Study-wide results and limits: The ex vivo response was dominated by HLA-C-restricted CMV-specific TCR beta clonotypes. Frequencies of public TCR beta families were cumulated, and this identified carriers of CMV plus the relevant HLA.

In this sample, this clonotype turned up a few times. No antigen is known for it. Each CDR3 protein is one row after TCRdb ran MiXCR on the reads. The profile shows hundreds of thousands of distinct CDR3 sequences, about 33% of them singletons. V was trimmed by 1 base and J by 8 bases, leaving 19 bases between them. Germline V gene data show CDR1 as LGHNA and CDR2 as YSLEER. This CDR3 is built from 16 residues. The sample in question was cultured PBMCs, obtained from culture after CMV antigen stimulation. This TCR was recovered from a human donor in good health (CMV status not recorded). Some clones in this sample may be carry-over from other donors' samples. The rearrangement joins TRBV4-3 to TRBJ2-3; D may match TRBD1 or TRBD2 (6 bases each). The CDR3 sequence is CASSQGVADGGGTQYF. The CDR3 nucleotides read TGCGCCAGCAGCCAAGGGGTAGCCGACGGAGGGGGTACGCAGTATTTT.